This TCR beta chain stems from a study of blood T cell repertoires in COVID-19. Study at large: Collection of acute and convalescent COVID-19 samples took place in the United States, Italy and Spain.

As originally analysed: Reference gene primers were amplified, and this amplification served to estimate nucleated cell counts. The repertoire was sequenced with immunoSEQ multiplex PCR; TCRdb's copy has only in-frame clones and lacks some. The V and J calls and clone size come from that table; D and trimming were worked out from the DNA. The sample includes under 500,000 clones, roughly nine tenths seen only once; the top ten take around 1.1%. Participants spanned ages about 18 to 95 years and resided in fewer than 30 US areas. As concerns this clone: Other DNA sequences from this sample encode an identical CDR3 as well.

The TCR sequence derives from a man aged 25 to 45 who had recovered from COVID-19. Sample: PBMCs or T cells enriched from blood (not recorded which).

CDR3 sequence reads: CASSLSTDTQYF. DNA for the CDR3: TGTGCCAGTAGTCTCAGCACAGATACGCAGTATTTT. The rearrangement joins TRBV19 to TRBJ2-3; D remains ambiguous. This CDR3 has 12 residues. CDR1 and CDR2 (germline): LNHDA, SQIVND (reference sequence). The V gene lost 5 bases and the J gene lost 0 bases, with 3 bases spanning the gap.